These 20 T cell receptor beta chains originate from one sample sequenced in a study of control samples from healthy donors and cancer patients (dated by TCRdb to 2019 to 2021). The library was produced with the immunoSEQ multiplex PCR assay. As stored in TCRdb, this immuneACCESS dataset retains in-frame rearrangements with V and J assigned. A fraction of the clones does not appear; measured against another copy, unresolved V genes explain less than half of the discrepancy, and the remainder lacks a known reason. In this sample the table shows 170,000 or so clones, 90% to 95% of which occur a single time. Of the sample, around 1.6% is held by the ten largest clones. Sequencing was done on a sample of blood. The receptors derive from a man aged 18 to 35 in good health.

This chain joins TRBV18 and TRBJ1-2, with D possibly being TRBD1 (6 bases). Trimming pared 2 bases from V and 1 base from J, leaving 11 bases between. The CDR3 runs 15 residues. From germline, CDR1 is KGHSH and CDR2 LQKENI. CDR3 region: CASSPWTDVNYGYTF. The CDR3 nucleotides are TGTGCCAGCTCACCATGGACAGATGTTAACTATGGCTACACCTTC.

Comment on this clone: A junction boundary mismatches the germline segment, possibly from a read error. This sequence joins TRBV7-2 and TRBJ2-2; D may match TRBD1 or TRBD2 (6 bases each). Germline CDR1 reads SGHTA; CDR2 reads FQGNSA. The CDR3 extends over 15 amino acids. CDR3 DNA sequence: TGTGCCAGCAGCCTAGCCGGGGGCGACACCGGGGAGCTGTTTTTT. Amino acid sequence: CASSLAGGDTGELFF.

For the CDR3, the DNA is TGTGCCAGTAGGGACATCTGCAATCAGCCCCAGCATTTT. Encoded protein: CASRDICNQPQHF. The V and J genes are TRBV25-1 and TRBJ1-5; D is perhaps TRBD1 (6 bases). CDR1 is MGHDK, CDR2 SYGVNS, per germline. This CDR3 has 13 residues. Trimming stripped 9 bases from V and 2 bases from J, with 11 bases between.

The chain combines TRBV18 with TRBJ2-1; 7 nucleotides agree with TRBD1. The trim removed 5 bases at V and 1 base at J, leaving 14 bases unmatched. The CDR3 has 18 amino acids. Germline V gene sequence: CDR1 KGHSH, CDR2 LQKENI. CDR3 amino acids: CASSSILTGKASYNEQFF. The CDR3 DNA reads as TGTGCCAGCTCATCAATTTTGACAGGGAAGGCGTCCTACAATGAGCAGTTCTTC.

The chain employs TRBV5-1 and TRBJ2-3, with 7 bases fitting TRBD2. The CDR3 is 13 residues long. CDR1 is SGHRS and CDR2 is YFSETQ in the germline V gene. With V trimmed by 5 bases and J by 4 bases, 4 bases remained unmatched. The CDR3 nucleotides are TGCGCCAGCAGTAGGGAGGGCGCAGATACGCAGTATTTT. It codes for CASSREGADTQYF.

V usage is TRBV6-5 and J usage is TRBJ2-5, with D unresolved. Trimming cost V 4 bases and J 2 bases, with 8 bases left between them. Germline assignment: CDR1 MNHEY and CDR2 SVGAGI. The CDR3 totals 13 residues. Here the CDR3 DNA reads TGTGCCAGCAGTTTCGGTGGGCAAGAGACCCAGTACTTC. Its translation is CASSFGGQETQYF.

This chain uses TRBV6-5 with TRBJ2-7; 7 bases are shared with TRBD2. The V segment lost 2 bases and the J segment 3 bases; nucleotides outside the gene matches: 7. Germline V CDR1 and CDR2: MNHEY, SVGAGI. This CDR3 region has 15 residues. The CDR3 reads CASSYAYTGGYEQYF. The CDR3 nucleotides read TGTGCCAGCAGTTACGCCTATACGGGGGGCTACGAGCAGTACTTC.

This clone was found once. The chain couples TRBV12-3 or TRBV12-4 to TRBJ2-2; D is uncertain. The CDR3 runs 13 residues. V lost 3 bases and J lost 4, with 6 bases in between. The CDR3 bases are TGTGCCAGCAGTTTTACTTTCACCGGGGAGCTGTTTTTT. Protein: CASSFTFTGELFF.

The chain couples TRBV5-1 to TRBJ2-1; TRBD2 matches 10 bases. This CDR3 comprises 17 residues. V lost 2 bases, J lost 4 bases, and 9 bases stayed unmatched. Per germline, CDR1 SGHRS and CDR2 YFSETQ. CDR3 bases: TGCGCCAGCAGCTTAGACCCTAATAGCGGGGGGTACAATGAGCAGTTCTTC. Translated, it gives CASSLDPNSGGYNEQFF.

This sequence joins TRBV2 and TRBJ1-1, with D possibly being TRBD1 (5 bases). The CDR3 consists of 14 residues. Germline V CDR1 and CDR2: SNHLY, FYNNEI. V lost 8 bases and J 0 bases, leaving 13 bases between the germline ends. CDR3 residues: CASGTSTVNTEAFF. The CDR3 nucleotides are TGTGCCAGCGGAACCTCGACAGTGAACACTGAAGCTTTCTTT.

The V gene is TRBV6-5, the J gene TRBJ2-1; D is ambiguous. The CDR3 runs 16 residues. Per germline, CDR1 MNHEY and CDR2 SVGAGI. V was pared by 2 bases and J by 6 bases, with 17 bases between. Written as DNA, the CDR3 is TGTGCCAGCAGTTACAATCCCTATTCGGGTGTCAATGAGCAGTTCTTC. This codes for CASSYNPYSGVNEQFF.

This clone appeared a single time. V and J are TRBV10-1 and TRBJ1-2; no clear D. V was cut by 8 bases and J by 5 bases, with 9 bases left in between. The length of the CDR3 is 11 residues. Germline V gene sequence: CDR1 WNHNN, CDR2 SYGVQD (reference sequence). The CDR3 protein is CASLDGYGYTF. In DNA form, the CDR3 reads TGCGCCAGCTTAGACGGGTATGGCTACACCTTC.

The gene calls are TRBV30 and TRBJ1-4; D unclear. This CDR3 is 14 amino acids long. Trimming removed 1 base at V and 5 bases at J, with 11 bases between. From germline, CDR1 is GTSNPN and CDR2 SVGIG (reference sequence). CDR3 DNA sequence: TGTGCCTGGAGTGAGTCCTATACGAATGAAAAACTGTTTTTT. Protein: CAWSESYTNEKLFF.

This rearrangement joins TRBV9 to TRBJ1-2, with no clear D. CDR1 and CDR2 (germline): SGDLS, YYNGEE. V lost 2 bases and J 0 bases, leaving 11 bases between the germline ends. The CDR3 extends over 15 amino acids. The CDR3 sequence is CASSVSPGTNYGYTF. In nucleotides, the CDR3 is TGTGCCAGCAGCGTCTCCCCGGGAACTAACTATGGCTACACCTTC.

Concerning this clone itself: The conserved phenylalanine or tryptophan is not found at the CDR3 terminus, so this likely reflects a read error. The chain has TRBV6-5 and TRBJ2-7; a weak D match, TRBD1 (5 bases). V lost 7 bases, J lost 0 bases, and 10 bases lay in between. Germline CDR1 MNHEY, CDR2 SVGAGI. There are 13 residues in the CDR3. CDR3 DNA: TGTGCCAGCACGCGGACAAACTCCTACGAGCAGTACCTC. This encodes CASTRTNSYEQYL.

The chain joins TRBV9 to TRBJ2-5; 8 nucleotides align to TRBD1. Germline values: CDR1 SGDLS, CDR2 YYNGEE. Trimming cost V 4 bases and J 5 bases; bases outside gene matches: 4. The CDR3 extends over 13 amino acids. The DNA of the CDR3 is TGTGCCAGCAGCAGGACAGGGATGGAGACCCAGTACTTC. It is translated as CASSRTGMETQYF.

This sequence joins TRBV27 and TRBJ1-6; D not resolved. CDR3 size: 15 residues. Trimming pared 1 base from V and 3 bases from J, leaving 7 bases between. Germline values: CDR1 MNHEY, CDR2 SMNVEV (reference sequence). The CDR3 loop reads CASSLFEGYNSPLHF. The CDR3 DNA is TGTGCCAGCAGTTTATTCGAGGGCTATAATTCACCCCTCCACTTT.

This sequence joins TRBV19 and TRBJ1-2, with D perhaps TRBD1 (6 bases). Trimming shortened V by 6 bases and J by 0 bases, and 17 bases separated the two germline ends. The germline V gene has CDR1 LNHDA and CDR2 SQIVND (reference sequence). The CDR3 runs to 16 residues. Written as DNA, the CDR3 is TGTGCCAGTAGGAGGACAGACTCCGCTTCTAACTATGGCTACACCTTC. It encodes CASRRTDSASNYGYTF.

CDR3 sequence: CASSPTAGNTEAFF. CDR3 bases: TGTGCCAGCAGCCCAACGGCGGGGAACACTGAAGCTTTCTTT. This sequence joins TRBV7-3 and TRBJ1-1; no clear D. The ends were cut back, 5 bases at V and 1 base at J, with 11 bases in the middle. The CDR3 spans 14 residues. CDR1 and CDR2 (germline): SGHTA, FQGTGA.

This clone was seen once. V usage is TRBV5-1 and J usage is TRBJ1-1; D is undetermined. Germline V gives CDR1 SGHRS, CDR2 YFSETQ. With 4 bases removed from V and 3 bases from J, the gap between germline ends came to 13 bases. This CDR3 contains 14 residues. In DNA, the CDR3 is TGCGCCAGCAGCCCAGAGGCCCTATACACTGAAGCTTTCTTT. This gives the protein CASSPEALYTEAFF.